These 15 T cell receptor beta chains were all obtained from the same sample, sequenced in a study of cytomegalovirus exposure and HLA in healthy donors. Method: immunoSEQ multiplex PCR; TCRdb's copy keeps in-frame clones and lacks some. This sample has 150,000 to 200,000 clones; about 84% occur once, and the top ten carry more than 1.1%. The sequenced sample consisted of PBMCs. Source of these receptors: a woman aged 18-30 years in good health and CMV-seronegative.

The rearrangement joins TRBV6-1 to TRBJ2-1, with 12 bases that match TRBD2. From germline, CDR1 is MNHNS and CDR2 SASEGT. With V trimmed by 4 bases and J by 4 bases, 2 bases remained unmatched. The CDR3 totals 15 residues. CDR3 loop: CASSVTSGGYNEQFF. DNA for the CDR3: TGTGCCAGCAGTGTAACTAGCGGGGGGTACAATGAGCAGTTCTTC.

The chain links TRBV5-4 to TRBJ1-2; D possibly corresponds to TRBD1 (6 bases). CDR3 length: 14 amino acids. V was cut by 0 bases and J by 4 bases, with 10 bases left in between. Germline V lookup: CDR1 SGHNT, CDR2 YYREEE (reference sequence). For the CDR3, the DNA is TGTGCCAGCAGCTTGGAGGGCAGGGGCTATGGCTACACCTTC. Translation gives CASSLEGRGYGYTF.

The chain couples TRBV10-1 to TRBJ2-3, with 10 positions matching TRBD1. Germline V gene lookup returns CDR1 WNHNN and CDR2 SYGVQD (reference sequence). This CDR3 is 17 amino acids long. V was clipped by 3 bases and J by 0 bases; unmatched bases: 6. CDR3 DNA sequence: TGCGCCAGCAGTGACACGGGACAGGGGACTAGCACAGATACGCAGTATTTT. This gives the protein CASSDTGQGTSTDTQYF.

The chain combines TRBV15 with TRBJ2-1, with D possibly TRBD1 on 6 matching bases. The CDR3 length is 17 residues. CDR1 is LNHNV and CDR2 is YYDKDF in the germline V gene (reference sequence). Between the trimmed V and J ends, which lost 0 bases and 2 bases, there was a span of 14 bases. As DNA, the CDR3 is TGTGCCACCAGCAGAGATCCCGTACAGGGCACCTACAATGAGCAGTTCTTC. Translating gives CATSRDPVQGTYNEQFF.

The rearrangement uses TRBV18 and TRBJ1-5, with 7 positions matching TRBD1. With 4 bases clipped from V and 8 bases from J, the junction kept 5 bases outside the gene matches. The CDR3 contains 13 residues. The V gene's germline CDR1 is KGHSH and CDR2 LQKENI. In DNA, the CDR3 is TGTGCCAGCTCACAGGGGGCAGAGAAGCCCCAGCATTTT. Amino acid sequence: CASSQGAEKPQHF.

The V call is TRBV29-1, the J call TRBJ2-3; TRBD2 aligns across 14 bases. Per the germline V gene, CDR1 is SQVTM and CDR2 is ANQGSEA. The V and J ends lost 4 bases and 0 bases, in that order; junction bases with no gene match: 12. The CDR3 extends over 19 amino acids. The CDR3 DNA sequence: TGCAGCGTTGTTTGGTTGTTGGGACTAGCGGGAGAGAGCACAGATACGCAGTATTTT. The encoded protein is CSVVWLLGLAGESTDTQYF.

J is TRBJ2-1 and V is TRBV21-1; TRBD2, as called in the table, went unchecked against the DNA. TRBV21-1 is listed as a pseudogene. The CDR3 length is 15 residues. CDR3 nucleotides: TGTGCCAGCAGAAAGTGCGGGAGGGCCAACAATGAGCAGTTCTTC. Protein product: CASRKCGRANNEQFF.

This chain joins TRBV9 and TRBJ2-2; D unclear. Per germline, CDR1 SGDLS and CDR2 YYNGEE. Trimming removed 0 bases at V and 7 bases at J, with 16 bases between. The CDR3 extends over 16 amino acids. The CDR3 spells CASSVGAQDLGGELFF. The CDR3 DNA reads TGTGCCAGCAGCGTAGGGGCTCAGGATCTTGGCGGGGAGCTGTTTTTT.

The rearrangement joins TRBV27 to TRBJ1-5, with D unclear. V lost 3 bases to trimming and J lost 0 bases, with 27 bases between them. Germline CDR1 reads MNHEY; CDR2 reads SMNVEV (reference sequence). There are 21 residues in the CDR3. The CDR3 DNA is TGTGCCAGCAGTTTGAGGAGACCGGCCACGTTACCAGTCGATAGCAATCAGCCCCAGCATTTT. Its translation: CASSLRRPATLPVDSNQPQHF.

The chain's CDR3 is CASSLVFLGSFPGELFF. CDR3 nucleotide sequence: TGTGCCAGCAGCTTAGTGTTTCTGGGCTCTTTTCCCGGGGAGCTGTTTTTT. The V gene is TRBV11-3, the J gene TRBJ2-2; D unresolved. CDR3 length: 17 residues. Trimming took 1 base from V and 6 from J, leaving 18 bases between them. Germline V gene sequence: CDR1 SGHNT, CDR2 YENEEA.

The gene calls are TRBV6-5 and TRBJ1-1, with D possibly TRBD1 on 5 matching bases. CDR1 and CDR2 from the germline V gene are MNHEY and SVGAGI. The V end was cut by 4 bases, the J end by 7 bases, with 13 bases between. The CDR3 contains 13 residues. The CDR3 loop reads CASSSGGASEAFF. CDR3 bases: TGTGCCAGCAGTTCCGGGGGTGCCAGTGAAGCTTTCTTT.

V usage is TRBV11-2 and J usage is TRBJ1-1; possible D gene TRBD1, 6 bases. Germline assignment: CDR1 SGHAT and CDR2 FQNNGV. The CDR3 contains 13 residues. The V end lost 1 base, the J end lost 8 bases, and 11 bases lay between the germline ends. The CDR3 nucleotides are TGTGCCAGCAGCTTAGGTCGGACAGCGGAAGCTTTCTTT. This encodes CASSLGRTAEAFF.

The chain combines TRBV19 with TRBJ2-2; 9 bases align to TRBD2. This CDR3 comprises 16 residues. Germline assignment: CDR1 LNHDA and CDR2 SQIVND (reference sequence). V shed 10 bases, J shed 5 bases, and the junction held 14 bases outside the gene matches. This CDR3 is CATTRGREGLTGELFF. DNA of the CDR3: TGTGCCACTACAAGAGGGCGGGAGGGATTAACCGGGGAGCTGTTTTTT. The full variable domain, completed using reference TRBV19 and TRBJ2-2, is DGGITQSPKYLFRKEGQNVTLSCEQNLNHDAMYWYRQDPGQGLRLIYYSQIVNDFQKGDIAEGYSVSREKKESFPLTVTSAQKNPTAFYLCATTRGREGLTGELFFGEGSRLTVL.

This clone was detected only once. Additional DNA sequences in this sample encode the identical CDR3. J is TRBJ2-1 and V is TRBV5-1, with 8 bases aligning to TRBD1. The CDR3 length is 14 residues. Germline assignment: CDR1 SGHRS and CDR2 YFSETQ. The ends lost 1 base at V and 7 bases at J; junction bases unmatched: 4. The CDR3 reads CASSLQGAGNEQFF. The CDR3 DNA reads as TGCGCCAGCAGCTTGCAGGGGGCTGGGAATGAGCAGTTCTTC.

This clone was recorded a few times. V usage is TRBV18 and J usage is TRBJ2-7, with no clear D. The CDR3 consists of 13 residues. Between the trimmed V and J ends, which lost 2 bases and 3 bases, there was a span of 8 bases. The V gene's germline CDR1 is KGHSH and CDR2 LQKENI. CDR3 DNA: TGTGCCAGCTCACCATCTGAGAGCTACGAGCAGTACTTC. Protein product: CASSPSESYEQYF.